This T cell receptor beta chain was documented in a study of PD-L1 blockade in urothelial cancer. Overall study: The median number of T cells present in blood samples was approximately 140,000. Study-wide results and limits: Tumor-associated clones in blood expanded more at 3 weeks in durable-benefit patients.

Enrolled patients showed locally advanced or metastatic urothelial carcinoma. This clone was detected once. Antigen unknown. The CDR3 contains 14 residues. Germline V gives CDR1 SGHTA, CDR2 FQGNSA. V lost 5 bases to trimming and J lost 1 base; unmatched junction nucleotides: 4. Profiled with immunoSEQ multiplex PCR; TCRdb holds only in-frame clones, not every one. The table has 20,000 to 30,000 clones, around 88% seen once. Specimen: PBMCs, collected around atezolizumab (anti-PD-L1) treatment. The clonotype was recovered from a man aged 55 to 69 with urothelial cancer. The rearrangement uses TRBV7-2 and TRBJ2-7; 8 nucleotides agree with TRBD1. The CDR3 DNA reads TGTGCCAGCAGCCGGGACAGGACTTCCTACGAGCAGTACTTC. Protein: CASSRDRTSYEQYF.